What follows describes a single TCR beta chain. Both 60 Vbeta primers and 13 Jbeta primers went into the PCR. The repertoire was sequenced with immunoSEQ multiplex PCR; TCRdb's copy has only in-frame clones and lacks some. The table lists 110,000 to 150,000 clones, roughly 75% of them singletons. The sample belongs to a study of cytomegalovirus exposure and HLA in healthy donors. Donors likely had unrecorded immune exposures despite being nominally healthy when sampled. The sample comprised PBMCs. The sequence derives from a man between 40 and 49 years old in good health and CMV-seronegative.

In DNA, the CDR3 is TGTGCCAGCAGCTGGCGGCCAGGGGCGGGGAACACTGAAGCTTTCTTT. It yields the protein CASSWRPGAGNTEAFF. The chain uses TRBV7-9 and TRBJ1-1; D is possibly TRBD1 (6 bases). This CDR3 is 16 amino acids long. V was clipped by 4 bases and J by 1 base, with 16 bases between them. CDR1 is SEHNR and CDR2 is FQNEAQ in the germline V gene (reference sequence).